These 23 T cell receptor beta chains were sequenced from one sample in a study of blood T cell repertoires in COVID-19. The method was immunoSEQ multiplex PCR; TCRdb's version includes in-frame clones alone and lacks a portion of them. This repertoire shows roughly 190,000 clones, about 90% found once; its top ten account for around 9.9%. Sample: peripheral blood. The receptors originated from a woman aged 55 to 70 with COVID-19, enrolled during active disease.

The chain couples TRBV13 to TRBJ2-3; no firm D call. The germline CDR1 and CDR2 sequences are PRHDT and FYEKMQ (reference sequence). Trimming took 8 bases from V and 2 from J, leaving 5 bases between them. CDR3 length: 11 residues. CDR3 loop: CASRDTDTQYF. CDR3 bases: TGTGCCAGCCGAGACACAGATACGCAGTATTTT.

The chain joins TRBV18 to TRBJ1-2, with 9 bases aligning to TRBD1. The CDR3 consists of 15 residues. Trimming removed 6 bases from V and 4 bases from J; junction bases left unmatched: 9. Germline CDR1 reads KGHSH; CDR2 reads LQKENI. The CDR3 DNA is TGTGCCAGCTCCGAACGGACAGGGGTAGTCTATGGCTACACCTTC. Encoded protein: CASSERTGVVYGYTF.

This CDR3 is CASSAVRDSLYTDTQYF. The DNA for the CDR3 is TGCGCCAGCTCCGCGGTACGGGACAGCCTTTACACAGATACGCAGTATTTT. The V and J genes are TRBV4-3 and TRBJ2-3; 7 bases are a match to TRBD1. Germline V gives CDR1 LGHNA, CDR2 YSLEER. The ends lost 8 bases at V and 2 bases at J; junction bases unmatched: 16. This CDR3 region has 17 residues.

J is TRBJ2-7 and V is TRBV7-2; no firm D call. CDR3 length: 14 residues. The germline V and J ends were trimmed by 1 base and 4 bases, with 11 bases remaining between them. Germline lookup yields CDR1 SGHTA and CDR2 FQGNSA. As DNA, the CDR3 is TGTGCCAGCAGCTTAGGGTTTAGCCGGTACGAGCAGTACTTC. As protein: CASSLGFSRYEQYF.

The chain couples TRBV2 to TRBJ2-6, with 7 bases fitting TRBD2. The CDR3 has 16 amino acids. The ends lost 7 bases at V and 0 bases at J; junction bases unmatched: 6. Germline V gene sequence: CDR1 SNHLY, CDR2 FYNNEI. CDR3 region: CASKGGLPSGANVLTF. The CDR3 region has the DNA TGTGCCAGCAAGGGAGGGCTCCCCTCTGGGGCCAACGTCCTGACTTTC.

The rearrangement uses TRBV19 and TRBJ2-5; D is possibly TRBD2 (5 bases). Per the germline V gene, CDR1 is LNHDA and CDR2 is SQIVND (reference sequence). V lost 3 bases and J 5 bases, leaving 13 bases between the germline ends. The CDR3 contains 14 residues. CDR3 sequence (DNA): TGTGCCAGTAGTATTCTGGGAGTGGAGGAGACCCAGTACTTC. As protein: CASSILGVEETQYF.

This chain links TRBV27 with TRBJ2-3; 7 nucleotides match TRBD1. Germline V gene lookup returns CDR1 MNHEY and CDR2 SMNVEV (reference sequence). This CDR3 has 15 amino acids. V shed 0 bases, J shed 2 bases, and the junction held 2 bases outside the gene matches. The CDR3: CASSLSGQYTDTQYF. CDR3 nucleotides: TGTGCCAGCAGTTTATCGGGACAGTACACAGATACGCAGTATTTT.

The genes are TRBV28 and TRBJ2-7; maybe TRBD2 (5 bases). The CDR3 contains 14 residues. Germline loops: CDR1 MDHEN, CDR2 SYDVKM. V dropped 2 bases and J dropped 2 bases, with 10 bases sitting between them. The CDR3, as DNA: TGTGCCAGCAGTTTAATGCGGGCCCCCTACGAGCAGTACTTC. This translates into CASSLMRAPYEQYF.

V is TRBV27 and J is TRBJ2-1; D possibly corresponds to TRBD2 (5 bases). CDR3 length: 14 residues. From germline, CDR1 is MNHEY and CDR2 SMNVEV (reference sequence). V lost 5 bases, J lost 2 bases, and 10 bases lay in between. CDR3 sequence: CASSLSVPYNEQFF. For the CDR3, the DNA is TGTGCCAGCAGTCTTAGCGTCCCCTACAATGAGCAGTTCTTC.

The CDR3 coding sequence is TGTGCCAGTAGTAAACAGGGCGGGAGTGTCCCCTACGAGCAGTACTTC. It yields the protein CASSKQGGSVPYEQYF. The chain recombines TRBV19 with TRBJ2-7; D may be TRBD2 (7 bases). The germline V gene has CDR1 LNHDA and CDR2 SQIVND (reference sequence). The CDR3 consists of 16 residues. V dropped 4 bases and J dropped 2 bases, with 18 bases sitting between them.

The rearrangement uses TRBV12-3 or TRBV12-4 and TRBJ2-7; D is possibly TRBD1 (6 bases). The CDR3 contains 12 residues. The ends were cut back, 6 bases at V and 4 bases at J, with 10 bases in the middle. The CDR3 DNA reads as TGTGCCAGCAGGCCTAGGGGGTACGAGCAGTACTTC. Translated: CASRPRGYEQYF.

This clone was counted a single time. CDR3 in amino acids: CASSLQGWYGYTF. The CDR3 DNA is TGTGCCAGCAGCTTACAGGGATGGTATGGCTACACCTTC. This chain uses TRBV7-9 with TRBJ1-2; TRBD1 is a possible D gene (5 bases). Per germline, CDR1 SEHNR and CDR2 FQNEAQ (reference sequence). The CDR3 runs to 13 residues. Trimming took off 2 bases at V and 5 bases at J, with 9 bases between the two ends. Looking up the rest from reference TRBV7-9 and TRBJ1-2 gives the full variable domain: DTGVSQNPRHKITKRGQNVTFRCDPISEHNRLYWYRQTLGQGPEFLTYFQNEAQLEKSRLLSDRFSAERPKGSFSTLEIQRTEQGDSAMYLCASSLQGWYGYTFGSGTRLTVV.

This chain uses TRBV6-6 with TRBJ2-4; D unclear. The CDR3 spans 15 residues. Per germline, CDR1 MNHNY and CDR2 SVGAGI (reference sequence). The germline V and J ends were trimmed by 0 bases and 2 bases, with 8 bases remaining between them. The CDR3 region is CASSYSLGPKNIQYF. The CDR3 DNA sequence: TGTGCCAGCAGTTACTCGCTAGGCCCCAAAAACATTCAGTACTTC.

This clone has a handful of counts. The rearrangement uses TRBV28 and TRBJ1-3; D possibly corresponds to TRBD1 (6 bases). The germline V gene encodes CDR1 MDHEN and CDR2 SYDVKM. This CDR3 is built from 12 residues. V lost 4 bases to trimming and J lost 16 bases, with 17 bases between them. CDR3 sequence reads: CASSSIGHQGYF. The CDR3 region has the DNA TGTGCCAGCAGTTCCATCGGACATCAGGGGTATTTT.

This clone was observed a single time. J is TRBJ2-1 and V is TRBV24-1; TRBD2 matches 10 bases. The CDR3 length is 15 residues. CDR1 and CDR2 (germline): KGHDR, SFDVKD. With 1 base clipped from V and 8 bases from J, the junction kept 4 bases outside the gene matches. CDR3 nucleotide sequence: TGTGCCACCAGTGATTTCCTAGCGGGAGTTTATGAGCAGTTCTTC. It encodes CATSDFLAGVYEQFF.

The rearrangement uses TRBV30 and TRBJ1-2; 8 bases line up with TRBD1. CDR1 and CDR2 (germline): GTSNPN, SVGIG (reference sequence). V trimming: 2 bases; J trimming: 6 bases; junction bases outside the gene matches: 8. The CDR3 consists of 14 residues. The CDR3 is CAWSYSQGANGYTF. The CDR3 DNA reads as TGTGCCTGGAGTTATAGCCAGGGGGCTAATGGCTACACCTTC.

The rearrangement uses TRBV24-1 and TRBJ2-7; the match to TRBD2 covers 15 bases. CDR3 length: 18 amino acids. With 5 bases clipped from V and 4 bases from J, the junction kept 11 bases outside the gene matches. CDR1 is KGHDR, CDR2 SFDVKD, per germline. The CDR3 is CATSGWWGTSGRNYEQYF. DNA for the CDR3: TGTGCCACCAGTGGTTGGTGGGGGACTAGCGGGAGGAATTACGAGCAGTACTTC.

The rearrangement joins TRBV5-1 to TRBJ1-1, with a weak D call TRBD1 (5 bases). This CDR3 is 15 amino acids long. The germline CDR1 and CDR2 sequences are SGHRS and YFSETQ. With 6 bases removed from V and 5 bases from J, the gap between germline ends came to 20 bases. The DNA for the CDR3 is TGCGCCAGCACCGGGGCCTACGGGGGAGGAACTGAAGCTTTCTTT. Encoded protein: CASTGAYGGGTEAFF.

The J gene is TRBJ1-2, the V gene TRBV20-1; 9 bases line up with TRBD1. The CDR3 totals 15 residues. Per germline, CDR1 DFQATT and CDR2 SNEGSKA (reference sequence). Losses at the gene ends were 3 bases for V and 4 bases for J; bases not matched to a gene: 9. CDR3 sequence: CSASWGQGVGYGYTF. DNA of the CDR3: TGCAGTGCTAGTTGGGGACAGGGTGTAGGCTATGGCTACACCTTC.

The genes are TRBV9 and TRBJ1-1; the D gene is possibly TRBD1 (5 bases). The germline V gene has CDR1 SGDLS and CDR2 YYNGEE. This CDR3 contains 14 residues. The V gene lost 4 bases and the J gene lost 3 bases, with 13 bases spanning the gap. In DNA, the CDR3 is TGTGCCAGCAGCAGTCGTGTAGGGGACACTGAAGCTTTCTTT. Translation gives CASSSRVGDTEAFF.

This clone was seen just once. The chain joins TRBV18 to TRBJ1-5; 7 nucleotides match TRBD1. The CDR3 is 15 residues long. The germline V gene encodes CDR1 KGHSH and CDR2 LQKENI. With V trimmed by 2 bases and J by 9 bases, 10 bases remained unmatched. In DNA form, the CDR3 reads TGTGCCAGCTCACCAACCGGGGACAGCAGGGCGCCCCAGCATTTT. The encoded protein is CASSPTGDSRAPQHF.

The V gene is TRBV29-1, the J gene TRBJ2-1, with a possible D match to TRBD2 (6 bases). The length of the CDR3 is 12 residues. V lost 5 bases and J 8 bases, leaving 13 bases between the germline ends. From germline, CDR1 is SQVTM and CDR2 ANQGSEA. CDR3 protein: CSVSGAGDEQFF. As DNA, the CDR3 is TGCAGCGTTTCCGGAGCGGGCGATGAGCAGTTCTTC.

The chain uses TRBV5-8 and TRBJ2-1, with TRBD2 matching over 7 bases. CDR1 and CDR2 from the germline V gene are SGHTS and YDEGEE. Trimming removed 5 bases from V and 0 bases from J; junction bases left unmatched: 5. This CDR3 spans 15 amino acids. In DNA form, the CDR3 reads TGTGCCAGCAGTGTAGCGGGCAGCTCCTACAATGAGCAGTTCTTC. It is translated as CASSVAGSSYNEQFF. Complete variable domain (other parts from reference TRBV5-8 and TRBJ2-1): EAGVTQSPTHLIKTRGQQATLRCSPISGHTSVYWYQQALGLGLQFLLWYDEGEERNRGNFPPRFSGRQFPNYSSELNVNALELEDSALYLCASSVAGSSYNEQFFGPGTRLTVL.